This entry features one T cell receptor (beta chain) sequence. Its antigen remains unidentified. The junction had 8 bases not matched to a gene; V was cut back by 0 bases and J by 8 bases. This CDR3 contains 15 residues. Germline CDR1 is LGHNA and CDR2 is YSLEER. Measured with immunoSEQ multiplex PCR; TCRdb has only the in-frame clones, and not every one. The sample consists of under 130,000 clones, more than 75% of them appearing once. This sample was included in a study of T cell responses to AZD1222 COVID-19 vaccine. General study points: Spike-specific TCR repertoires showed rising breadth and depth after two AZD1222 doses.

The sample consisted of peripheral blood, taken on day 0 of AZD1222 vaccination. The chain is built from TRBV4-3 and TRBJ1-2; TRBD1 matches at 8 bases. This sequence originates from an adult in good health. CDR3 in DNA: TGCGCCAGCAGCCAAGATCGGACAGGGCATCTCGGCTACACCTTC. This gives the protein CASSQDRTGHLGYTF.